This T cell receptor (beta chain) comes out of a study of cytomegalovirus exposure and HLA in healthy donors. The PCR used 60 Vbeta and 13 Jbeta primers. Assay: immunoSEQ multiplex PCR; the TCRdb copy retains only in-frame clones and omits some. The repertoire holds 150,000 to 200,000 clones, over 75% seen once, with about 1.8% in the top ten. To note about this clone: Its antigen remains unidentified.

CDR3 size: 12 residues. Trimming removed 8 bases from V and 8 bases from J, with 15 bases in between. The germline gives CDR1 MNHEY, CDR2 SVGAGI. General observations from the study: Sequencing likely caused a cluster of highly shared sequence variants.

Input material: PBMCs. The receptor comes from a young man in good health and CMV-seronegative. The genes are TRBV6-5 and TRBJ1-1; no clear D gene. CDR3 nucleotide sequence: TGTGCCAGCGCTCGCACTGTGGGCGAAGCTTTCTTT. Translation: CASARTVGEAFF.